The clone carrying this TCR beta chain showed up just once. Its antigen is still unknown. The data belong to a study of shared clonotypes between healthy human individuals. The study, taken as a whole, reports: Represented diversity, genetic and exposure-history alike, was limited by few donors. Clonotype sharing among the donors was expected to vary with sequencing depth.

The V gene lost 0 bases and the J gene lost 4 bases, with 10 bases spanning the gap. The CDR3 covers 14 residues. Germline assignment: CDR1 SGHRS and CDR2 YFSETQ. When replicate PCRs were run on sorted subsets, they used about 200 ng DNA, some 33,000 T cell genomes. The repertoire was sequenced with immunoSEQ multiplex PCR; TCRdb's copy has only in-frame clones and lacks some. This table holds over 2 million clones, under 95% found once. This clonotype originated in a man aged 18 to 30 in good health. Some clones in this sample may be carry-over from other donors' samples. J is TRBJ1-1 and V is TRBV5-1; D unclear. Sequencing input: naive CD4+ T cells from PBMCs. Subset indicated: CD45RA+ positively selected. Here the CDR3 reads CASSLEVAGTEAFF. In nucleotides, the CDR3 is TGCGCCAGCAGCTTGGAGGTGGCGGGCACTGAAGCTTTCTTT.